This T cell receptor (beta chain) was captured in a study of blood T cells in healthy people across ages. The V gene's germline CDR1 is DFQATT and CDR2 SNEGSKA (reference sequence). This CDR3 has 15 amino acids. Germline trimming cut 5 bases from V and 3 bases from J; bases unmatched to any gene: 8. Then a second PCR, running about 6 to 11 cycles, was carried out with a sample-barcoded 5' primer and a J-beta primer mix. TCRdb re-called the 5' RACE reads with MiXCR, one entry per CDR3 protein. The sample has around 800,000 distinct CDR3 sequences, about a quarter seen once; the top ten hold 3%. This sample was shared with a second study, whose subject was T cells of mothers and their children.

J is TRBJ2-3 and V is TRBV20-1, with 10 bases fitting TRBD2. Sequenced: blood. The receptor was derived from a boy aged 5 to 17 in good health. The CDR3 loop is CSASSGGGATDTQYF. The CDR3 coding sequence is TGCAGTGCTTCTAGCGGGGGCGGCGCTACAGATACGCAGTATTTT.